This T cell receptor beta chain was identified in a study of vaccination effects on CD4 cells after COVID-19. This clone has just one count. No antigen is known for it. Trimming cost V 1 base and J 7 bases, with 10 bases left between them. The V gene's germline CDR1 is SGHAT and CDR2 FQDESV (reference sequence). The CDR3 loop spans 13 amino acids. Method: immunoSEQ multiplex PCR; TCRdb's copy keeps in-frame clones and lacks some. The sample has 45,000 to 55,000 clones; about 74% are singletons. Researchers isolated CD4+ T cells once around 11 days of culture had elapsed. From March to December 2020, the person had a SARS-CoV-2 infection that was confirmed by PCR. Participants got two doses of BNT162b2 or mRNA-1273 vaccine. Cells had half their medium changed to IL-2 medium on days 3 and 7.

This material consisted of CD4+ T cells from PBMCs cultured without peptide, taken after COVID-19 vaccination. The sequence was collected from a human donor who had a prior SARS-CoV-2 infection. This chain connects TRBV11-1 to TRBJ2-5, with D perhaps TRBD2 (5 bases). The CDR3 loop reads CASSLEATRTQYF. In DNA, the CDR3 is TGTGCCAGCAGCTTAGAGGCTACTAGGACCCAGTACTTC.